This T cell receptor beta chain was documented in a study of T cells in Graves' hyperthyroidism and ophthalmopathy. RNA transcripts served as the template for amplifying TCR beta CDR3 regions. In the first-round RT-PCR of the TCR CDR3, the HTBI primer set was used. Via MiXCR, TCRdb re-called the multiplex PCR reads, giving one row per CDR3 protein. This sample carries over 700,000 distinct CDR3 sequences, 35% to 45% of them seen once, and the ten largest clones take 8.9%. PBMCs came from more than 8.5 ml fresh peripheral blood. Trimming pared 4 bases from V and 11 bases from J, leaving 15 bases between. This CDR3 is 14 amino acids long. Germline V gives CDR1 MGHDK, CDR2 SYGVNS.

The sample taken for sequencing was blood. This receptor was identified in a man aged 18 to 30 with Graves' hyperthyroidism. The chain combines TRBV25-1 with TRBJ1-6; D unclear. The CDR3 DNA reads TGTGCCAGCAGTGCGACTAGCATGGGAACACCCCTCCACTTT. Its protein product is CASSATSMGTPLHF. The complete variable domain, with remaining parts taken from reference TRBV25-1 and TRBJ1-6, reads EADIYQTPRYLVIGTGKKITLECSQTMGHDKMYWYQQDPGMELHLIHYSYGVNSTEKGDLSSESTVSRIRTEHFPLTLESARPSHTSQYLCASSATSMGTPLHFGNGTRLTVT.